This T cell receptor (beta chain) was obtained from a study of cytomegalovirus exposure and HLA in healthy donors. Study background: When 350 to 500 donors were genotyped, about 86% of them were found to fall in the Caucasian-associated ancestry cluster.

The PCR used 60 Vbeta and 13 Jbeta primers. Sequencing was performed with immunoSEQ multiplex PCR; in TCRdb, only in-frame clones are kept and a portion is missing. This sample's table has about 200,000 clones. Healthy bone marrow donors made up the donors. The J segment lost 2 bases and the V segment lost 3 bases, leaving 3 bases of the junction unmatched. The CDR3 totals 16 residues. Germline CDR1 and CDR2: SNHLY and FYNNEI. This rearrangement joins TRBV2 to TRBJ1-3, with TRBD1 identical over 11 bases. This TCR was recovered from a man aged 30-40 years in good health and CMV-seronegative. The sequencing input was PBMCs. CDR3 amino acids: CASSDPGQGAGNTIYF. The CDR3 DNA reads as TGTGCCAGCAGTGACCCGGGACAGGGGGCTGGAAACACCATATATTTT.